A single sample gave rise to the 26 T cell receptor beta chains below, sequenced in a study of blood T cell repertoires in COVID-19. Assay used: immunoSEQ multiplex PCR; TCRdb lists only in-frame clones, some missing. The data show 200,000 to 250,000 clones, 80% to 85% seen once. The sequencing sample was made of peripheral blood. The receptors were gathered from a woman over 75 with COVID-19, enrolled during active disease.

V usage is TRBV3-1 (or the pseudogene TRBV3-2) and J usage is TRBJ1-1; no clear D. V gave up 5 bases and J gave up 0 bases, with 10 bases separating them. The CDR3 is 14 amino acids. From germline, CDR1 is LGHDT and CDR2 YNNKEL (reference sequence). This CDR3 is CASSAGFLNTEAFF. Here the CDR3 DNA reads TGTGCCAGCAGCGCCGGGTTCCTGAACACTGAAGCTTTCTTT.

The chain joins TRBV11-2 to TRBJ2-1; D is perhaps TRBD2 (5 bases). Germline lookup yields CDR1 SGHAT and CDR2 FQNNGV. This CDR3 has 18 residues. V lost 0 bases to trimming and J lost 3 bases, with 18 bases between them. CDR3 sequence reads: CASSLDSSASSFYNEQFF. The CDR3 region has the DNA TGTGCCAGCAGCTTAGATTCTTCGGCTAGCAGTTTCTACAATGAGCAGTTCTTC.

This clone was counted once. V is TRBV15 and J is TRBJ2-3; possible D gene TRBD1, 5 bases. Trimming removed 5 bases at V and 3 bases at J, with 12 bases between. The CDR3 loop spans 14 amino acids. From germline, CDR1 is LNHNV and CDR2 YYDKDF (reference sequence). The CDR3 nucleotides are TGTGCCACCAGCGGTCAGGGCTGGACAGATACGCAGTATTTT. Its translation: CATSGQGWTDTQYF.

The V call is TRBV5-4, the J call TRBJ2-5; D may be TRBD2 (6 bases). V was clipped by 5 bases and J by 1 base, with 15 bases between them. This CDR3 is built from 15 residues. CDR1 is SGHNT, CDR2 YYREEE, per germline (reference sequence). Written as DNA, the CDR3 is TGTGCCAGCAGACTTGGCTCGCGGGGCCAAGAGACCCAGTACTTC. It codes for CASRLGSRGQETQYF.

This clone was counted once. The chain uses TRBV19 and TRBJ2-7; 14 bases are shared with TRBD2. This CDR3 has 17 amino acids. Germline values: CDR1 LNHDA, CDR2 SQIVND (reference sequence). Trimming removed 5 bases from V and 2 bases from J; junction bases left unmatched: 8. CDR3 DNA sequence: TGTGCCAGTAGTTCAGGACTAGCGGGAGGAGGGCCCTACGAGCAGTACTTC. It encodes CASSSGLAGGGPYEQYF.

The V gene is TRBV24-1, the J gene TRBJ1-1, with D possibly TRBD1 on 5 matching bases. The CDR3 loop spans 15 amino acids. Trimming took off 8 bases at V and 10 bases at J, with 25 bases between the two ends. Germline V CDR1 and CDR2: KGHDR, SFDVKD. CDR3: CATNPGRPPRIAAFF. CDR3 coding DNA: TGTGCCACCAACCCAGGGAGGCCTCCTCGAATCGCAGCTTTCTTT.

In regard to this clone: Within the sample, other DNA sequences also encode this same CDR3. The V and J genes are TRBV7-2 and TRBJ2-5; 7 bases agree with TRBD2. V was clipped by 5 bases and J by 2 bases; unmatched bases: 5. The CDR3 covers 14 residues. CDR1 is SGHTA, CDR2 FQGNSA, per germline. The CDR3 here is CASSPGGGQETQYF. DNA of the CDR3: TGTGCCAGCAGCCCTGGCGGGGGTCAAGAGACCCAGTACTTC.

The V call is TRBV18, the J call TRBJ1-2; D is undetermined. Germline lookup yields CDR1 KGHSH and CDR2 LQKENI. This CDR3 spans 14 amino acids. Trimming shortened V by 3 bases and J by 4 bases, and 12 bases separated the two germline ends. The CDR3 bases are TGTGCCAGCTCACCCGCGGGGATTTTCTATGGCTACACCTTC. Translation: CASSPAGIFYGYTF.

The chain employs TRBV28 and TRBJ1-3, with D unclear. Deletions cut 2 bases from V and 9 bases from J, with 14 bases between. The length of the CDR3 is 14 residues. Per germline, CDR1 MDHEN and CDR2 SYDVKM. DNA for the CDR3: TGTGCCAGCAGTTTAATGCTCCTGGAGGGCACCATATATTTT. Protein product: CASSLMLLEGTIYF.

The chain joins TRBV4-1 to TRBJ1-6, with TRBD1 matching 9 bases. Germline values: CDR1 MGHRA, CDR2 YSYEKL. With V trimmed by 3 bases and J by 6 bases, 3 bases remained unmatched. The length of the CDR3 is 15 residues. The DNA of the CDR3 is TGCGCCAGCAGCCATCCGGGACAGGGTAATTCACCCCTCCACTTT. Protein: CASSHPGQGNSPLHF.

The rearrangement uses TRBV19 and TRBJ2-3, with D possibly matching TRBD2 (5 bases). The CDR3 has 14 amino acids. Germline CDR1 reads LNHDA; CDR2 reads SQIVND (reference sequence). V lost 3 bases and J lost 8, with 15 bases in between. The CDR3 is CASSMRETYGTQYF. The CDR3, as DNA: TGTGCCAGTAGTATGAGGGAGACGTATGGTACGCAGTATTTT.

V usage is TRBV6-6 and J usage is TRBJ1-6; TRBD1 matches 7 bases. Trimming took 0 bases from V and 5 from J; bases not matched to a gene: 1. Per the germline V gene, CDR1 is MNHNY and CDR2 is SVGAGI (reference sequence). The CDR3 covers 15 residues. The chain's CDR3 is CASSYSGQNNSPLHF. In DNA form, the CDR3 reads TGTGCCAGCAGTTACTCGGGACAGAATAATTCACCCCTCCACTTT.

V gene TRBV7-2 combines with J gene TRBJ2-7, with D uncertain. Trimming removed 3 bases at V and 0 bases at J, with 12 bases between. Germline V gene data show CDR1 as SGHTA and CDR2 as FQGNSA. The CDR3 is made up of 15 amino acids. The CDR3, as DNA: TGTGCCAGCAGCTTCAGCGTATCAGTCTCCTACGAGCAGTACTTC. Its protein product is CASSFSVSVSYEQYF.

The chain employs TRBV6-1 and TRBJ1-2; the D is unclear. V gave up 3 bases and J gave up 8 bases, with 10 bases separating them. The CDR3 consists of 12 residues. Germline V CDR1 and CDR2: MNHNS, SASEGT. The CDR3 reads CASSDQVWGYTF. The CDR3 DNA sequence: TGTGCCAGCAGTGATCAGGTCTGGGGCTACACCTTC.

The rearrangement uses TRBV24-1 and TRBJ1-5; 8 bases align to TRBD1. The CDR3 is 14 amino acids. V gave up 2 bases and J gave up 8 bases; unmatched junction bases: 4. Germline CDR1 is KGHDR and CDR2 is SFDVKD. The CDR3, as DNA: TGTGCCACCAGTGATTCGGACAGGGTTGAGCCCCAGCATTTT. Amino acids: CATSDSDRVEPQHF.

This clone was observed a handful of times. The chain couples TRBV5-1 to TRBJ1-1; 7 positions match TRBD1. This CDR3 has 15 amino acids. Germline CDR1 reads SGHRS; CDR2 reads YFSETQ. Unmatched junction bases numbered 8, after V lost 6 bases and J lost 0 bases. The CDR3, as DNA: TGCGCCAGCACGACTACAGGGGCCCTGAACACTGAAGCTTTCTTT. Its translation is CASTTTGALNTEAFF.

The chain joins TRBV9 to TRBJ1-2; D is possibly TRBD1 (5 bases). The CDR3 has 13 amino acids. Germline V gene sequence: CDR1 SGDLS, CDR2 YYNGEE. V was cut by 5 bases and J by 1 base, with 9 bases left in between. The CDR3 coding sequence is TGTGCCAGCAGTAGGGACTTTAACTATGGCTACACCTTC. Its translation is CASSRDFNYGYTF.

The chain employs TRBV6-4 and TRBJ2-2, with 7 nucleotides matching TRBD1. Germline V gives CDR1 MRHNA, CDR2 SNTAGT. There are 12 residues in the CDR3. J gave up 6 bases and V 8 bases, and 3 bases lay outside the gene matches. CDR3 loop: CASGQVPGELFF. As DNA, the CDR3 is TGTGCCAGCGGACAGGTTCCCGGGGAGCTGTTTTTT.

V is TRBV7-3 and J is TRBJ2-7; a possible D gene is TRBD2 (6 bases). Germline V gene sequence: CDR1 SGHTA, CDR2 FQGTGA. The CDR3 runs to 15 residues. The V gene lost 0 bases and the J gene lost 6 bases, with 15 bases spanning the gap. The chain's CDR3 is CASSLTGPGVSEQYF. The CDR3 DNA reads as TGTGCCAGCAGCTTAACCGGCCCGGGAGTGAGCGAGCAGTACTTC. The full variable domain, in which reference TRBV7-3 and TRBJ2-7 provide the parts outside the CDR3, is GAGVSQTPSNKVTEKGKYVELRCDPISGHTALYWYRQSLGQGPEFLIYFQGTGAADDSGLPNDRFFAVRPEGSVSTLKIQRTERGDSAVYLCASSLTGPGVSEQYFGPGTRLTVT.

This chain uses TRBV11-2 with TRBJ2-1; the D is unclear. The CDR3 is made up of 15 amino acids. Germline loops: CDR1 SGHAT, CDR2 FQNNGV. The V end was cut by 6 bases, the J end by 3 bases, with 15 bases between. The CDR3 DNA reads as TGTGCCAGCAGTAAACAGTTTGTATACTACAATGAGCAGTTCTTC. This translates into CASSKQFVYYNEQFF.

This clone was seen only once. This chain uses TRBV7-6 with TRBJ1-4; perhaps TRBD1 as D (5 bases). The CDR3 runs to 18 residues. From germline, CDR1 is SGHVS and CDR2 FNYEAQ. Trimming cost V 2 bases and J 0 bases, with 16 bases left between them. CDR3 amino acids: CASSLQTLTGATNEKLFF. In nucleotides, the CDR3 is TGTGCCAGCAGCTTACAAACCTTAACAGGAGCAACTAATGAAAAACTGTTTTTT.

The V gene is TRBV5-1, the J gene TRBJ1-1; 9 bases fit TRBD1. Trimming removed 2 bases from V and 0 bases from J; junction bases left unmatched: 11. This CDR3 comprises 18 residues. Germline-derived CDR1 and CDR2 are SGHRS and YFSETQ. The CDR3, as DNA: TGCGCCAGCAGCTTCGGCCCATACAGGGGGCGCCTGAACACTGAAGCTTTCTTT. Its translation: CASSFGPYRGRLNTEAFF. Complete variable domain (other parts from reference TRBV5-1 and TRBJ1-1): KAGVTQTPRYLIKTRGQQVTLSCSPISGHRSVSWYQQTPGQGLQFLFEYFSETQRNKGNFPGRFSGRQFSNSRSEMNVSTLELGDSALYLCASSFGPYRGRLNTEAFFGQGTRLTVV.

About this clone: The sample carries other DNA sequences with the same CDR3. This rearrangement joins TRBV5-1 to TRBJ1-2; possibly TRBD1 for D (5 bases). This CDR3 region has 14 residues. Looked up from germline, CDR1 is SGHRS and CDR2 is YFSETQ. Trimming took 4 bases from V and 0 from J, leaving 10 bases between them. CDR3 bases: TGCGCCAGCAGCCCGCAGGGCTCTAACTATGGCTACACCTTC. This encodes CASSPQGSNYGYTF.

V usage is TRBV24-1 and J usage is TRBJ2-3, with a tentative D call TRBD1 (6 bases). CDR1 is KGHDR, CDR2 SFDVKD, per germline. V was clipped by 4 bases and J by 14 bases, with 18 bases between them. The CDR3 totals 13 residues. CDR3 amino acids: CATSDQTGLYTYF. For the CDR3, the DNA is TGTGCCACCAGTGACCAAACAGGGCTCTATACGTATTTT.

The rearrangement joins TRBV18 to TRBJ2-3, with 7 bases identical to TRBD1. The CDR3 is 13 amino acids. J lost 3 bases, V lost 6 bases, and 3 bases had no gene match. Germline V CDR1 and CDR2: KGHSH, LQKENI. CDR3 in amino acids: CASSGQRTDTQYF. For the CDR3, the DNA is TGTGCCAGCTCGGGACAGCGAACAGATACGCAGTATTTT.

The gene calls are TRBV18 and TRBJ2-7, with D perhaps TRBD1 (5 bases). The germline V and J ends were trimmed by 3 bases and 2 bases, with 8 bases remaining between them. Germline lookup yields CDR1 KGHSH and CDR2 LQKENI. This CDR3 has 13 residues. DNA of the CDR3: TGTGCCAGCTCACCTCAGGGAACCTACGAGCAGTACTTC. Translating gives CASSPQGTYEQYF. The complete variable domain, with remaining parts taken from reference TRBV18 and TRBJ2-7, reads NAGVMQNPRHLVRRRGQEARLRCSPMKGHSHVYWYRQLPEEGLKFMVYLQKENIIDESGMPKERFSAEFPKEGPSILRIQQVVRGDSAAYFCASSPQGTYEQYFGPGTRLTVT.